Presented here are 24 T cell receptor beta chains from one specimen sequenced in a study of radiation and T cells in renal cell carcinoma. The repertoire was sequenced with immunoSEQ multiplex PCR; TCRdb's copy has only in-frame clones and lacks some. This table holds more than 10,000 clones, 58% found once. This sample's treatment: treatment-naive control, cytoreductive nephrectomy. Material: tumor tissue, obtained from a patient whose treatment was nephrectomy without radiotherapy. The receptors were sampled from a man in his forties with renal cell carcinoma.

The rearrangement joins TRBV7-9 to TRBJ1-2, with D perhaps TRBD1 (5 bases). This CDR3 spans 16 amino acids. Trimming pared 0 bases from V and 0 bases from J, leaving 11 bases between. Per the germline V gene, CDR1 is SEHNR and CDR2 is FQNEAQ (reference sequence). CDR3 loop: CASSLADGTANYGYTF. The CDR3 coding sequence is TGTGCCAGCAGCTTAGCGGACGGGACGGCTAACTATGGCTACACCTTC. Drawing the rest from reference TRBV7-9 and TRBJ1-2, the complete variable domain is DTGVSQNPRHKITKRGQNVTFRCDPISEHNRLYWYRQTLGQGPEFLTYFQNEAQLEKSRLLSDRFSAERPKGSFSTLEIQRTEQGDSAMYLCASSLADGTANYGYTFGSGTRLTVV.

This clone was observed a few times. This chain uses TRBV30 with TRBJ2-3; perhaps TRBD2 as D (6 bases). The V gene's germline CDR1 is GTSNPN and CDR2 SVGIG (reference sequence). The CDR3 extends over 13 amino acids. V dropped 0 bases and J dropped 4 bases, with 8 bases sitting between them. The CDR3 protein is CAWSVGGSDTQYF. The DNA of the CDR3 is TGTGCCTGGAGTGTTGGGGGGTCAGATACGCAGTATTTT. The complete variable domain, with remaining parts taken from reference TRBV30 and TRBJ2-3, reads SQTIHQWPATLVQPVGSPLSLECTVEGTSNPNLYWYRQAAGRGLQLLFYSVGIGQISSEVPQNLSASRPQDRQFILSSKKLLLSDSGFYLCAWSVGGSDTQYFGPGTRLTVL.

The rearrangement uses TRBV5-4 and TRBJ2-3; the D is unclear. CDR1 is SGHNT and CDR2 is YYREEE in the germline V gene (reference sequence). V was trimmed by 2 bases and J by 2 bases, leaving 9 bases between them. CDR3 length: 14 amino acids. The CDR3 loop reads CASSLPQITDTQYF. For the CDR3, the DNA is TGTGCCAGCAGCTTACCCCAGATCACAGATACGCAGTATTTT.

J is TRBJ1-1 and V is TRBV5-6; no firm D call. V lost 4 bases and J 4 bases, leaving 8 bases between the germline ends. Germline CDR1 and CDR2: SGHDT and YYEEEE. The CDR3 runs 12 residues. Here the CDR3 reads CASSHGGTEAFF. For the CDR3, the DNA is TGTGCCAGCAGCCACGGAGGCACTGAAGCTTTCTTT. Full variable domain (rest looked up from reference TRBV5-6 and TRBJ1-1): DAGVTQSPTHLIKTRGQQVTLRCSPKSGHDTVSWYQQALGQGPQFIFQYYEEEERQRGNFPDRFSGHQFPNYSSELNVNALLLGDSALYLCASSHGGTEAFFGQGTRLTVV.

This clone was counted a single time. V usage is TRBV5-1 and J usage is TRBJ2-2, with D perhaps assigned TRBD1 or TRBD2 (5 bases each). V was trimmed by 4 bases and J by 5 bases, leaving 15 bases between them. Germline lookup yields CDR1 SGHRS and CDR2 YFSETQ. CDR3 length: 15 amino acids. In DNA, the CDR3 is TGCGCCAGCAGCCAGACGGGACCAGAGACCGGGGAGCTGTTTTTT. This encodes CASSQTGPETGELFF.

CDR3 in amino acids: CASSGGTGGTTDTQYF. In DNA, the CDR3 is TGTGCCAGCAGCGGAGGGACAGGGGGTACGACAGATACGCAGTATTTT. The chain uses TRBV11-3 and TRBJ2-3; TRBD1 aligns across 11 bases. V lost 5 bases to trimming and J lost 3 bases; unmatched junction nucleotides: 7. The CDR3 sequence is 16 residues long. CDR1 and CDR2 (germline): SGHNT, YENEEA.

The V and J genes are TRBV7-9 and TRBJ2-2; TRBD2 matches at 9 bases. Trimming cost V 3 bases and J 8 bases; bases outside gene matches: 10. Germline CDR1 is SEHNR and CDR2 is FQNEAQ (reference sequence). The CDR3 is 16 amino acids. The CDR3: CASSFSRTSARGELFF. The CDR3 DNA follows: TGTGCCAGCAGCTTTTCTCGGACTAGCGCCAGGGGGGAGCTGTTTTTT. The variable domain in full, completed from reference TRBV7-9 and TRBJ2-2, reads DTGVSQNPRHKITKRGQNVTFRCDPISEHNRLYWYRQTLGQGPEFLTYFQNEAQLEKSRLLSDRFSAERPKGSFSTLEIQRTEQGDSAMYLCASSFSRTSARGELFFGEGSRLTVL.

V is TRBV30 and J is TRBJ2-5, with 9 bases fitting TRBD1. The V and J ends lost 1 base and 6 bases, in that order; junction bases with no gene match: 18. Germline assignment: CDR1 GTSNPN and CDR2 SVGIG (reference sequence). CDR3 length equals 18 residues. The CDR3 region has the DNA TGTGCCTGGAGTGCTAAACGTCCGGGACAGGGATATGAAAAGACCCAGTACTTC. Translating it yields CAWSAKRPGQGYEKTQYF.

Here the CDR3 reads CASSLGPAYEQYF. The CDR3 bases are TGTGCCAGCAGCTTAGGGCCAGCCTACGAGCAGTACTTC. This sequence joins TRBV11-3 and TRBJ2-7; D is undetermined. Germline V lookup: CDR1 SGHNT, CDR2 YENEEA. CDR3 size: 13 residues. V lost 1 base, J lost 2 bases, and 6 bases lay in between.

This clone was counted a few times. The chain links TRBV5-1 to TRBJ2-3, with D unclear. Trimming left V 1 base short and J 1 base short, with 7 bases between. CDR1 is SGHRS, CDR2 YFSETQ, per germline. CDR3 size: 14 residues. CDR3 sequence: CASSLSLGTDTQYF. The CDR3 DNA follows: TGCGCCAGCAGCTTGAGCCTGGGCACAGATACGCAGTATTTT.

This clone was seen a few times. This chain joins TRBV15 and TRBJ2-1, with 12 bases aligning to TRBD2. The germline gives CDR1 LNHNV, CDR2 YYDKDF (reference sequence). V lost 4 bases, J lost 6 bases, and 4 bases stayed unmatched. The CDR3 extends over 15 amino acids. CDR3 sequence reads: CATSTRTSGINEQFF. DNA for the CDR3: TGTGCCACCAGCACACGGACTAGCGGGATCAATGAGCAGTTCTTC.

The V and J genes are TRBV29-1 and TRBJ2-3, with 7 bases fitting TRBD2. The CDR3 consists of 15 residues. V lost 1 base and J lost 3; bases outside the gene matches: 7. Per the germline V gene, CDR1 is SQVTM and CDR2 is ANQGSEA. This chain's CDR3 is CSVEGTIGGTDTQYF. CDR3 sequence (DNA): TGCAGCGTTGAAGGGACTATCGGGGGGACAGATACGCAGTATTTT.

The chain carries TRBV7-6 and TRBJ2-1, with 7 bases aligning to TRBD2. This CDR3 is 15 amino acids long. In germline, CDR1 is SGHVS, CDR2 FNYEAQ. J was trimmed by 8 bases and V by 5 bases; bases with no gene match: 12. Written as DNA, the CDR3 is TGTGCCAGCAGCCTCAGCGGGAATTCGTATGATGAGCAGTTCTTC. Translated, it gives CASSLSGNSYDEQFF. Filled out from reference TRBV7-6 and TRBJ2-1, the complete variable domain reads GAGVSQSPRYKVTKRGQDVALRCDPISGHVSLYWYRQALGQGPEFLTYFNYEAQQDKSGLPNDRFSAERPEGSISTLTIQRTEQRDSAMYRCASSLSGNSYDEQFFGPGTRLTVL.

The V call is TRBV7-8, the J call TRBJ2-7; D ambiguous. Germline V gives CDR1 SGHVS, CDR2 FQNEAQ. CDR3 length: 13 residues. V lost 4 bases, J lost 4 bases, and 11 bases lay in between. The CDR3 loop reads CASSSPTLYEQYV. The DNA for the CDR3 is TGTGCCAGCAGCTCCCCTACACTATACGAGCAGTACGTC.

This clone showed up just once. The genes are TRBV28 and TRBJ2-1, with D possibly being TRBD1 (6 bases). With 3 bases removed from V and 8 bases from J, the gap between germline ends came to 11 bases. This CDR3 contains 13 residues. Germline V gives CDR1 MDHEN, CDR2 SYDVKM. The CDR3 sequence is CASSFRGKDEQFF. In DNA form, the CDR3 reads TGTGCCAGCAGTTTTAGGGGGAAAGATGAGCAGTTCTTC.

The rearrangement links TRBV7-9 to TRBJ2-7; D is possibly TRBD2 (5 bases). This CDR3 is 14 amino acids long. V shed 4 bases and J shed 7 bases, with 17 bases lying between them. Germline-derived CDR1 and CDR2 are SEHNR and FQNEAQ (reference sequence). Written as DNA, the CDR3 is TGTGCCAGCAGCTCGTCCGAGAGGGTGGGGGAGCAGTACGTC. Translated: CASSSSERVGEQYV.

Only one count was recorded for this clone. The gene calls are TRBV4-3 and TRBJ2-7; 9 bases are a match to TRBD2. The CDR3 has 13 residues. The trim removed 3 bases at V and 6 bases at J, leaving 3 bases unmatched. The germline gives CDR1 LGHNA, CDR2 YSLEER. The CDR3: CASSQAGGPEQYF. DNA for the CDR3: TGCGCCAGCAGCCAGGCGGGAGGGCCCGAGCAGTACTTC.

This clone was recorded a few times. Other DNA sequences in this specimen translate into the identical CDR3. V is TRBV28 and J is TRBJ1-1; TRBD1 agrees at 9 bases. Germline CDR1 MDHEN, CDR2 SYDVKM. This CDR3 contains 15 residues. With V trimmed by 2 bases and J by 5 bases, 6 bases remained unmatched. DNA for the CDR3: TGTGCCAGCAGTTTAGGACAGGGGTTCCGGACTGAAGCTTTCTTT. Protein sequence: CASSLGQGFRTEAFF.

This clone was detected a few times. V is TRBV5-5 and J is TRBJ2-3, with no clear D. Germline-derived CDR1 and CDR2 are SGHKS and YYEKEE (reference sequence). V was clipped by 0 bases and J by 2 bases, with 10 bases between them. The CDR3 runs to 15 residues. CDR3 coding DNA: TGTGCCAGCAGCTTGGCCACCTCGAACACAGATACGCAGTATTTT. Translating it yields CASSLATSNTDTQYF. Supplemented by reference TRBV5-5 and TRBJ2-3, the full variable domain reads DAGVTQSPTHLIKTRGQQVTLRCSPISGHKSVSWYQQVLGQGPQFIFQYYEKEERGRGNFPDRFSARQFPNYSSELNVNALLLGDSALYLCASSLATSNTDTQYFGPGTRLTVL.

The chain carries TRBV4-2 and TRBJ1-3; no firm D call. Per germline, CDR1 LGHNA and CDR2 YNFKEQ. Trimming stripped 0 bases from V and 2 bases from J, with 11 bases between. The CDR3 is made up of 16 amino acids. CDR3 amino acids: CASSQDPFGTGNTIYF. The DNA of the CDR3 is TGTGCCAGCAGCCAAGATCCTTTCGGTACTGGAAACACCATATATTTT.

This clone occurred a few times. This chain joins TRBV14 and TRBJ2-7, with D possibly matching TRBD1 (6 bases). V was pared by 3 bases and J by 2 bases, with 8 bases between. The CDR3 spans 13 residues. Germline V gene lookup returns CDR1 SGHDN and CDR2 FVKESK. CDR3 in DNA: TGTGCCAGCAGCCAGACAGGTCCCTACGAGCAGTACTTC. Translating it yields CASSQTGPYEQYF. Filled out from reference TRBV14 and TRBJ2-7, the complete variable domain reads EAGVTQFPSHSVIEKGQTVTLRCDPISGHDNLYWYRRVMGKEIKFLLHFVKESKQDESGMPNNRFLAERTGGTYSTLKVQPAELEDSGVYFCASSQTGPYEQYFGPGTRLTVT.

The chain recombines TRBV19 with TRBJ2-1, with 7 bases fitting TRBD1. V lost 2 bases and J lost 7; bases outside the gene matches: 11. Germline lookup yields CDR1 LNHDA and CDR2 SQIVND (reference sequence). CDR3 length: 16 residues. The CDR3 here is CASSIMTGSNWNEQFF. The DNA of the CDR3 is TGTGCCAGTAGTATAATGACAGGGTCAAATTGGAATGAGCAGTTCTTC.

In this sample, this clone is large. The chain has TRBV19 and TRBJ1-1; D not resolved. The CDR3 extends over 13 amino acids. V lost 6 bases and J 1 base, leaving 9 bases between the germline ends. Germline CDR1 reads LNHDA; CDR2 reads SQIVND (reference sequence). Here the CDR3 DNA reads TGTGCCAGTAGATTGACAAAGAACACTGAAGCTTTCTTT. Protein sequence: CASRLTKNTEAFF.

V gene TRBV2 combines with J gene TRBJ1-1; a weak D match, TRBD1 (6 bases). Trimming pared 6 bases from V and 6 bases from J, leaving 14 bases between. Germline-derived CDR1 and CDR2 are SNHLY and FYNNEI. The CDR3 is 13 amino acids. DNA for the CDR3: TGTGCCAGCAGCGACGTAGGGGGAGCTGAAGCTTTCTTT. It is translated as CASSDVGGAEAFF.